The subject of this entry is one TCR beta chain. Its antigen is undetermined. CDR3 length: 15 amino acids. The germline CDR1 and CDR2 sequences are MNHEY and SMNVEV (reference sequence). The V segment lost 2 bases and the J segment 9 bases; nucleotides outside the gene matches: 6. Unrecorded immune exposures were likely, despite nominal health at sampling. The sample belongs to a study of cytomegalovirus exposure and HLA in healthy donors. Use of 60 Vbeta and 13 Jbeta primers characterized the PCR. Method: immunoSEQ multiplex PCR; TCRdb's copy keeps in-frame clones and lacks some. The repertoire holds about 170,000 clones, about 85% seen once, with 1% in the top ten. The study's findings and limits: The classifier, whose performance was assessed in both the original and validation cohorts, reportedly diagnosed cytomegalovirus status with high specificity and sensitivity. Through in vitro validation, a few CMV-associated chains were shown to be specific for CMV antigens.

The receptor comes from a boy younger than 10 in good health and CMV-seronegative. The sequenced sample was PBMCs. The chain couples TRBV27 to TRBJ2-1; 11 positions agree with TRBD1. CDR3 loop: CASSLRGQGAPEQFF. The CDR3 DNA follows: TGTGCCAGCAGTTTACGCGGACAGGGGGCCCCTGAGCAGTTCTTC.